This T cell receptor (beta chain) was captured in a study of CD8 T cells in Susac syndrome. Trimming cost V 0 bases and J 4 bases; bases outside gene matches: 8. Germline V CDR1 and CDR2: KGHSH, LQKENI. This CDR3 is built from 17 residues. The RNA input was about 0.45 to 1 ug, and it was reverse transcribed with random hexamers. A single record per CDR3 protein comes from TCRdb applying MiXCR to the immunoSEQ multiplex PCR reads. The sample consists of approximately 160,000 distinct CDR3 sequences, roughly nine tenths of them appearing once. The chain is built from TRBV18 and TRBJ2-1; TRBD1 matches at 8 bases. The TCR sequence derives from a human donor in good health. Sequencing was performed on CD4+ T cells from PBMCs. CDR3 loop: CASSPPRDRSIYNEQFF. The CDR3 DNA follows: TGTGCCAGCTCACCACCCCGGGACAGGTCGATTTACAATGAGCAGTTCTTC.